Shown below are 25 T cell receptor beta chains from a single sample sequenced in a study of a mutant IDH1 vaccine in newly diagnosed glioma. The time point here: baseline, week 1 (first vaccination visit). Regarding treatment: pre-vaccination baseline after standard-of-care therapy. Using immunoSEQ multiplex PCR, the repertoire was profiled, and TCRdb retains in-frame clones only, with some absent. In the table there are some 68,000 clones, 60% to 85% of which are singletons. The starting material was PBMCs, obtained from a glioma patient treated with radiotherapy, temozolomide or both. These TCRs come from a man aged 45-65 years with glioma.

The chain joins TRBV7-9 to TRBJ1-1; D ambiguous. CDR3 size: 13 residues. Trimming removed 6 bases at V and 0 bases at J, with 8 bases between. The germline V gene has CDR1 SEHNR and CDR2 FQNEAQ (reference sequence). CDR3 bases: TGTGCCAGCAGAGGGCAGGTGAACACTGAAGCTTTCTTT. Its translation: CASRGQVNTEAFF.

This clone was seen a few times. J is TRBJ2-2 and V is TRBV7-2; no definite D call. V dropped 5 bases and J dropped 3 bases, with 10 bases sitting between them. Germline values: CDR1 SGHTA, CDR2 FQGNSA. This CDR3 region has 14 residues. For the CDR3, the DNA is TGTGCCAGCAGCGGTCTCATGGACACCGGGGAGCTGTTTTTT. Translation: CASSGLMDTGELFF. Using reference TRBV7-2 and TRBJ2-2 for the parts outside the CDR3, the full variable domain is GAGVSQSPSNKVTEKGKDVELRCDPISGHTALYWYRQSLGQGLEFLIYFQGNSAPDKSGLPSDRFSAERTGGSVSTLTIQRTQQEDSAVYLCASSGLMDTGELFFGEGSRLTVL.

The chain is built from TRBV19 and TRBJ2-4, with 8 bases fitting TRBD1. The CDR3 length is 15 residues. Germline V gene lookup returns CDR1 LNHDA and CDR2 SQIVND (reference sequence). Germline trimming cut 4 bases from V and 1 base from J; bases unmatched to any gene: 3. CDR3 DNA: TGTGCCAGTAGTAGGGCAGGGGGCGCCAAAAACATTCAGTACTTC. As protein: CASSRAGGAKNIQYF.

The J gene is TRBJ2-2, the V gene TRBV7-6, with 7 bases matching TRBD1. CDR1 is SGHVS, CDR2 FNYEAQ, per germline. V was clipped by 5 bases and J by 0 bases; unmatched bases: 3. The CDR3 loop spans 15 amino acids. The CDR3 nucleotides read TGTGCCAGCAGCCGGGGACAGACGAACACCGGGGAGCTGTTTTTT. This sequence encodes CASSRGQTNTGELFF.

This clone was observed once. The chain uses TRBV5-6 and TRBJ1-1; D is perhaps TRBD1 (6 bases). The V end lost 5 bases, the J end lost 0 bases, and 14 bases lay between the germline ends. CDR1 and CDR2 (germline): SGHDT, YYEEEE. The CDR3 has 15 residues. This CDR3 is CASSSLGQLNTEAFF. DNA of the CDR3: TGTGCCAGCAGTTCCCTTGGACAGCTGAACACTGAAGCTTTCTTT.

V gene TRBV19 combines with J gene TRBJ1-5; D possibly corresponds to TRBD1 (5 bases). From germline, CDR1 is LNHDA and CDR2 SQIVND (reference sequence). Trimming shortened V by 3 bases and J by 6 bases, and 18 bases separated the two germline ends. This CDR3 comprises 16 residues. The DNA for the CDR3 is TGTGCCAGTAGTATCTCGTGGGGGACGTTCCGTCAGCCCCAGCATTTT. It specifies CASSISWGTFRQPQHF.

The V call is TRBV27, the J call TRBJ2-3, with D unclear. V gave up 11 bases and J gave up 4 bases, with 10 bases separating them. The CDR3 length is 11 residues. CDR1 is MNHEY, CDR2 SMNVEV, per germline (reference sequence). CDR3 in DNA: TGTGCCGCCGGGTGGGCAGATACGCAGTATTTT. Its translation: CAAGWADTQYF.

The chain employs TRBV10-3 and TRBJ2-2; D possibly corresponds to TRBD1 (6 bases). The CDR3 length is 15 residues. Trimming stripped 8 bases from V and 4 bases from J, with 17 bases between. In germline, CDR1 is ENHRY, CDR2 SYGVKD. CDR3 amino acids: CAILDSPGLTGELFF. CDR3 bases: TGTGCCATCTTGGACAGCCCCGGCCTCACCGGGGAGCTGTTTTTT.

This clone was recorded a few times. Other DNA variants within this sample encode the same CDR3. V gene TRBV7-2 combines with J gene TRBJ2-2; D remains unclear. The germline CDR1 and CDR2 sequences are SGHTA and FQGNSA. This CDR3 comprises 12 residues. Trimming removed 3 bases at V and 1 base at J, with 0 bases between. CDR3 region: CASSLNTGELFF. DNA for the CDR3: TGTGCCAGCAGCTTGAACACCGGGGAGCTGTTTTTT.

A few counts support this clone. CDR3 DNA sequence: TGCGCCAGCAGCCTCAGGGGGACTGAAGCTTTCTTT. Encoded protein: CASSLRGTEAFF. The chain has TRBV5-1 and TRBJ1-1; 7 bases are shared with TRBD1. CDR3 size: 12 residues. Trimming took 4 bases from V and 5 from J; bases not matched to a gene: 2. Per the germline V gene, CDR1 is SGHRS and CDR2 is YFSETQ.

The chain recombines TRBV4-1 with TRBJ1-3; D remains ambiguous. The germline V gene encodes CDR1 MGHRA and CDR2 YSYEKL. The CDR3 runs to 16 residues. Between the trimmed V and J ends, which lost 2 bases and 0 bases, there was a span of 11 bases. CDR3 bases: TGCGCCAGCAGCCAACCGAGACTCATCTCTGGAAACACCATATATTTT. Protein: CASSQPRLISGNTIYF.

The rearrangement links TRBV19 to TRBJ1-1; D not certain. Between the trimmed V and J ends, which lost 3 bases and 2 bases, there was a span of 16 bases. Germline CDR1 LNHDA, CDR2 SQIVND (reference sequence). CDR3 size: 16 residues. CDR3 coding DNA: TGTGCCAGTAGTATTCTGGGCCAGGTCGGAAACACTGAAGCTTTCTTT. This sequence encodes CASSILGQVGNTEAFF.

V is TRBV9 and J is TRBJ1-1, with D perhaps matching TRBD1 (5 bases). The germline V gene has CDR1 SGDLS and CDR2 YYNGEE. The CDR3 loop spans 16 amino acids. V was pared by 4 bases and J by 4 bases, with 20 bases between. This CDR3 is CASSPSSIGGFTEAFF. The CDR3 nucleotides are TGTGCCAGCAGCCCCTCTTCAATCGGGGGATTCACTGAAGCTTTCTTT.

This rearrangement joins TRBV28 to TRBJ2-1, with TRBD1 as a possible D gene (6 bases). Between the trimmed V and J ends, which lost 5 bases and 8 bases, there was a span of 10 bases. The V gene's germline CDR1 is MDHEN and CDR2 SYDVKM. The CDR3 extends over 12 amino acids. The CDR3 reads CASSIQGHEQFF. The DNA for the CDR3 is TGTGCCAGCAGTATACAGGGACATGAGCAGTTCTTC. The full variable domain, completed using reference TRBV28 and TRBJ2-1, is DVKVTQSSRYLVKRTGEKVFLECVQDMDHENMFWYRQDPGLGLRLIYFSYDVKMKEKGDIPEGYSVSREKKERFSLILESASTNQTSMYLCASSIQGHEQFFGPGTRLTVL.

This chain connects TRBV14 to TRBJ2-1, with unresolved D. The CDR3 totals 13 residues. CDR1 is SGHDN, CDR2 FVKESK, per germline. V dropped 4 bases and J dropped 7 bases, with 11 bases sitting between them. The CDR3 DNA reads TGTGCCAGCAGCCGGCCCCTCGGGAATGAGCAGTTCTTC. It yields the protein CASSRPLGNEQFF.

In its sample, this clone was seen a few times. The V gene is TRBV2, the J gene TRBJ2-5; the D gene could be TRBD1 or TRBD2 (6 bases each). The CDR3 consists of 13 residues. Germline assignment: CDR1 SNHLY and CDR2 FYNNEI. V was pared by 4 bases and J by 4 bases, with 10 bases between. Here the CDR3 reads CASSARGGETQYF. In nucleotides, the CDR3 is TGTGCCAGCAGTGCCAGGGGAGGAGAGACCCAGTACTTC.

This chain connects TRBV6-5 to TRBJ2-1; D call uncertain. Germline values: CDR1 MNHEY, CDR2 SVGAGI. The CDR3 runs to 15 residues. V shed 6 bases and J shed 8 bases, with 20 bases lying between them. The CDR3 coding sequence is TGTGCCAGCAGAGACACCTTTAGGGATAAGGATGAGCAGTTCTTC. Protein: CASRDTFRDKDEQFF.

The chain uses TRBV10-3 and TRBJ1-5, with 11 nucleotides matching TRBD1. The CDR3 has 14 residues. The ends lost 6 bases at V and 4 bases at J; junction bases unmatched: 2. Germline V gene data show CDR1 as ENHRY and CDR2 as SYGVKD. The CDR3 coding sequence is TGTGCCATCAGAGGGGACAGGGGGAATCAGCCCCAGCATTTT. As protein: CAIRGDRGNQPQHF.

The V call is TRBV27, the J call TRBJ1-2; 7 nucleotides line up with TRBD1. V gave up 5 bases and J gave up 14 bases; unmatched junction bases: 14. Per germline, CDR1 MNHEY and CDR2 SMNVEV (reference sequence). This CDR3 is 13 amino acids long. CDR3 residues: CASSEHGTAWNTF. The CDR3 bases are TGTGCCAGCAGTGAACACGGGACAGCCTGGAATACCTTC.

The chain joins TRBV27 to TRBJ1-5; TRBD1 might be the D (6 bases). The V gene lost 4 bases and the J gene lost 0 bases, with 13 bases spanning the gap. Germline V gives CDR1 MNHEY, CDR2 SMNVEV (reference sequence). This CDR3 region has 16 residues. CDR3 in DNA: TGTGCCAGCAGTTCGGGGACACCTTATAGCAATCAGCCCCAGCATTTT. This gives the protein CASSSGTPYSNQPQHF.

The CDR3 loop reads CASSTGGGFEKLFF. The CDR3 nucleotides read TGCGCCAGCTCTACGGGGGGGGGTTTTGAAAAACTGTTTTTT. V and J are TRBV5-1 and TRBJ1-4; a possible D gene is TRBD1 (5 bases). Trimming shortened V by 7 bases and J by 7 bases, and 17 bases separated the two germline ends. The germline V gene has CDR1 SGHRS and CDR2 YFSETQ. The CDR3 length is 14 residues.

This clone was observed once. This sequence joins TRBV25-1 and TRBJ2-1; D is ambiguous. CDR3 length: 13 amino acids. V shed 3 bases and J shed 4 bases, with 7 bases lying between them. In germline, CDR1 is MGHDK, CDR2 SYGVNS. The CDR3 coding sequence is TGTGCCAGCAGTGACAGGCTATACAATGAGCAGTTCTTC. Translating it yields CASSDRLYNEQFF.

The chain carries TRBV9 and TRBJ1-2; the match to TRBD1 covers 8 bases. V dropped 4 bases and J dropped 1; count of bases not matched to a gene: 6. This CDR3 comprises 15 residues. The germline CDR1 and CDR2 sequences are SGDLS and YYNGEE. CDR3: CASSLRTGLNYGYTF. The CDR3 region has the DNA TGTGCCAGCAGCTTAAGGACAGGGCTTAACTATGGCTACACCTTC.

The chain is built from TRBV9 and TRBJ1-4; D is perhaps TRBD1 (6 bases). The CDR3 contains 15 residues. V gave up 4 bases and J gave up 8 bases, with 18 bases separating them. The germline gives CDR1 SGDLS, CDR2 YYNGEE. The CDR3 nucleotides read TGTGCCAGCAGCCCCGGCGAGGGGGGAGGGGAAAAACTGTTTTTT. This translates into CASSPGEGGGEKLFF.

Only one count was recorded for this clone. The V and J genes are TRBV5-1 and TRBJ2-6; TRBD1 aligns across 9 bases. There are 19 residues in the CDR3. CDR1 SGHRS and CDR2 YFSETQ come from the germline V gene. V lost 4 bases, J lost 0 bases, and 11 bases stayed unmatched. CDR3 bases: TGCGCCAGCAGCCCGGGGACAGGGTTTAGAGCCTCTGGGGCCAACGTCCTGACTTTC. Protein: CASSPGTGFRASGANVLTF. The entire variable domain, with the rest obtained from reference TRBV5-1 and TRBJ2-6, is as follows: KAGVTQTPRYLIKTRGQQVTLSCSPISGHRSVSWYQQTPGQGLQFLFEYFSETQRNKGNFPGRFSGRQFSNSRSEMNVSTLELGDSALYLCASSPGTGFRASGANVLTFGAGSRLTVL.